This T cell receptor beta chain was sequenced during a study of blood T cells in healthy people across ages. Overall study: Through template switching, about one barcoded beta molecule was captured per two T cells, as measured in model experiments. Whole-study findings and limits: Naive CD4+ cells and diversity were both higher in long-lived donors than in aged donors.

As concerns this clonotype: What it binds is not known.

A second roughly 7 to 12 cycle PCR used barcoded and J-beta primers. TCRdb analysed the 5' RACE reads with MiXCR anew, one entry per CDR3 protein. The data show hundreds of thousands of distinct CDR3 sequences, approximately 30% seen once. The TCR was taken from a woman older than 75 in good health. The sequencing sample was made of blood.

In nucleotides, the CDR3 is TGTGCCAGCAGCGGTACTACAGATACGCAGTATTTT. As protein: CASSGTTDTQYF. The J gene is TRBJ2-3, the V gene TRBV9; D not resolved. Germline CDR1 reads SGDLS; CDR2 reads YYNGEE. The CDR3 totals 12 residues. V was clipped by 3 bases and J by 3 bases, with 5 bases between them.